This T cell receptor (beta chain) derives from a study of T cells in Graves' hyperthyroidism and ophthalmopathy. Turning to the study itself: Peripheral blood collection took place at initial diagnosis, before any treatment. Study observations and caveats: Ophthalmopathy was distinguished from stable hyperthyroidism by 13 V-J signatures.

At least ten counts were recorded for this clonotype. The antigen remains undetermined. Researchers took RNA transcripts and amplified the TCR beta CDR3 regions from them. When the TCR CDR3 underwent first-round RT-PCR, the HTBI primer set was used. TCRdb re-called the multiplex PCR reads with MiXCR, one entry per CDR3 protein. The table records approximately 400,000 distinct CDR3 sequences, roughly 25% of them present only once. The trim removed 5 bases at V and 0 bases at J, leaving 7 bases unmatched. The germline V gene encodes CDR1 SGHAT and CDR2 FQNNGV. There are 16 residues in the CDR3. This TCR was recovered from a man aged 45-65 years with Graves' hyperthyroidism. V is TRBV11-2 and J is TRBJ2-7, with 10 bases fitting TRBD2. The sequenced sample was blood. This CDR3 reads CASSPGLAAYSYEQYF. The DNA of the CDR3 is TGTGCCAGCAGCCCCGGACTAGCGGCTTACTCCTACGAGCAGTACTTC.